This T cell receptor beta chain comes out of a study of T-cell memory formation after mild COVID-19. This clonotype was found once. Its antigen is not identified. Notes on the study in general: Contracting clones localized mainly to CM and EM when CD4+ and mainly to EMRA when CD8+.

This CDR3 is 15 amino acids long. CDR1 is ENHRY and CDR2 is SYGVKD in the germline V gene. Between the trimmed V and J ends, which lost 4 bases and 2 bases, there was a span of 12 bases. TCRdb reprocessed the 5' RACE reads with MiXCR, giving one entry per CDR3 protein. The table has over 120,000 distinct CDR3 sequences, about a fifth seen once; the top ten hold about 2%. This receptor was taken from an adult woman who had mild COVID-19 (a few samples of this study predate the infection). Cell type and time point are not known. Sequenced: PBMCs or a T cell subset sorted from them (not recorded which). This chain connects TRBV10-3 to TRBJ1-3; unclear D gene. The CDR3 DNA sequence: TGTGCCATCAGTGGGTCTGCAGCAACTGGAAACACCATATATTTT. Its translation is CAISGSAATGNTIYF.